These T cell receptor beta chains were read from a single sample in a study of shared clonotypes between healthy human individuals. Assay: immunoSEQ multiplex PCR; the TCRdb copy retains only in-frame clones and omits some. The profile covers about half a million clones, with about 76% appearing a single time and less than 15% taken by the ten largest. What was sequenced was PBMCs. Every receptor here comes from a woman in her 40s in good health. Some clones in this sample may be carry-over from other donors' samples. Each CDR3 is given with its conserved first and last residue. The D gene is left open where the match is weak. Part of the rows lack a size; the others show once, few, many or a class for expanded clones.

size | D | J | V | DNA | CDR3
. | TRBD1 | TRBJ2-7 | TRBV30 | TGTGCCTGGAGGGAGGACAGGGGTTGGAACGAGCAGTACTTC | CAWREDRGWNEQYF
few | TRBD1 | TRBJ1-1 | TRBV2 | TGTGCCAGCAGCCTATCGGACAGGGAAGCTTTCTTT | CASSLSDREAFF
. | . | TRBJ2-3 | TRBV7-3 | TGTGCCAGCAGCTTAACCTCGTTAAATACGCAGTATTTT | CASSLTSLNTQYF
. | TRBD1 | TRBJ1-5 | TRBV28 | TGTGCCAGCAGTTTAGGAGCAGGGGGGAATGGCAATCAGCCCCAGCATTTT | CASSLGAGGNGNQPQHF
. | TRBD2 | TRBJ2-5 | TRBV7-2 | TGTGCCAGCAGCTTATTCGGGACTAACCAAGAGACCCAGTACTTC | CASSLFGTNQETQYF
. | . | TRBJ1-1 | TRBV7-6 | TGTGCCAGCATCCTGGGTCCACAGAGTGAAGCTTTCTTT | CASILGPQSEAFF
. | . | TRBJ1-1 | TRBV20-1 | TGCAGTGCTAGCCCTCGCACTGAAGCTTTCTTT | CSASPRTEAFF
. | . | TRBJ2-7 | TRBV1 | TGCACCAGCAGCCCCCGCGGCGGCCGGTCCTACGAGCAGTACTTC | CTSSPRGGRSYEQYF
. | . | TRBJ2-5 | TRBV10-3 | TGTGCCATCAGTGGGGTCCCAGGTGGCAGCCAAGAGACCCAGTACTTC | CAISGVPGGSQETQYF
. | TRBD1 | TRBJ1-4 | TRBV2 | TGTGCCAGCAACAAGTGGCCCGGGACAGGGGGGGAAAAACTGTTTTTT | CASNKWPGTGGEKLFF
few | TRBD1 | TRBJ1-4 | TRBV18 | TGTGCCAGCTCACCAACTACGACAGGGTATAATGAAAAACTGTTTTTT | CASSPTTTGYNEKLFF
few | TRBD1 | TRBJ1-1 | TRBV28 | TGTGCCAGCAGTTCACAGGGGAGGGACACTGAAGCTTTCTTT | CASSSQGRDTEAFF
. | . | TRBJ2-7 | TRBV2 | TGTGCCAGCAGTGAGGGTTTAGCGTTCGAGCAGTACTTC | CASSEGLAFEQYF
. | . | TRBJ2-7 | TRBV29-1 | TGCAGCGTTCAAGGCTACTCCTACGAGCAGTACTTC | CSVQGYSYEQYF
. | . | TRBJ2-7 | TRBV25-1 | TGTGCCAGCAGTGAAGACCAGGGGGGCTACTACGAGCAGTACTTC | CASSEDQGGYYEQYF
once | . | TRBJ2-7 | TRBV5-1 | TGCGCCAGCAGCTTGCTCGGGACAAGCTCCTACGAGCAGTACTTC | CASSLLGTSSYEQYF
. | . | TRBJ2-1 | TRBV7-3 | TGTGCCAGCAGCTCTCGGCTGGGCAATGAGCAGTTCTTC | CASSSRLGNEQFF
many | . | TRBJ2-7 | TRBV5-1 | TGCGCCAGCAGCTTCCAGCTCTCCTACGAGCAGTACTTC | CASSFQLSYEQYF
. | TRBD1 | TRBJ2-7 | TRBV11-2 | TGTGCCAGCAGCTTCGGGACAGCGCTCTACGAGCAGTACTTC | CASSFGTALYEQYF
. | . | TRBJ2-1 | TRBV30 | TGTGCCTGGAGTGTCGTTCGGTACTACAATGAGCAGTTCTTC | CAWSVVRYYNEQFF
once | TRBD2 | TRBJ2-1 | TRBV7-8 | TGTGCCAGCAGCTCCCGACTAGCGCCCTACAATGAGCAGTTCTTC | CASSSRLAPYNEQFF
once | TRBD2 | TRBJ2-7 | TRBV25-1 | TGTGCCAGCAGTGGGGAAGGGCGGGAGTTTGTCTACGAGCAGTACTTC | CASSGEGREFVYEQYF
. | . | TRBJ2-1 | TRBV7-9 | TGTGCCAGCAGCTTATCTGCGGGAACTGAGCAGTTCTTC | CASSLSAGTEQFF
. | . | TRBJ2-5 | TRBV18 | TGTGCCAGCTCAATCCTAGCGTCACAGACCCCACAAGAGACCCAGTACTTC | CASSILASQTPQETQYF
. | TRBD1 | TRBJ1-5 | TRBV19 | TGTGCCAGTAGTATTCCGGGACAGGGCAATCAGCCCCAGCATTTT | CASSIPGQGNQPQHF
. | . | TRBJ1-2 | TRBV19 | TGTGCCAGTAGGGATTGGAGGTTCCAGGGCGGCTATGGCTACACCTTC | CASRDWRFQGGYGYTF
. | TRBD1 | TRBJ2-7 | TRBV25-1 | TGTGCCAGCAGCTTCTCCGGGACAGGGACCTCCGAGCAGTACTTC | CASSFSGTGTSEQYF
. | . | TRBJ2-5 | TRBV14 | TGTGCCAGCAGCCAAGATAGGATTCGGGGGCTCGGGTTGGAGACCCAGTACTTC | CASSQDRIRGLGLETQYF
. | . | TRBJ1-5 | TRBV6-1 | TGTGCCAGCAGAATGGACAGCTATAGCAATCAGCCCCAGCATTTT | CASRMDSYSNQPQHF
. | TRBD2 | TRBJ2-7 | TRBV15 | TGTGCCACCAGCCCCCTCGGACTAGCGGATACCTACGAGCAGTACTTC | CATSPLGLADTYEQYF
. | TRBD1 | TRBJ2-7 | TRBV5-4 | TGTGCCAGCAGCCCCCAGAGGGGGCACGAGCAGTACTTC | CASSPQRGHEQYF
once | . | TRBJ1-1 | TRBV5-8 | TGTGCCAGCAGCTTGGGGGCAGGGCCCACTGAAGCTTTCTTT | CASSLGAGPTEAFF
. | TRBD1 | TRBJ1-1 | TRBV2 | TGTGCCAGCAGTGATATGACAGGGGGCCAAGAGACTTTCTTT | CASSDMTGGQETFF
once | . | TRBJ2-1 | TRBV7-3 | TGTGCCAGCAGCTTAACGAACGGGGCCTACAATGAGCAGTTCTTC | CASSLTNGAYNEQFF
. | TRBD1 | TRBJ2-2 | TRBV25-1 | TGTGCCAGCGAACCGGGACAGCGGAACACCGGGGAGCTGTTTTTT | CASEPGQRNTGELFF
. | . | TRBJ2-2 | TRBV5-1 | TGCGCCAGCAGTTTGCCTAGCGACACCGGGGAGCTGTTTTTT | CASSLPSDTGELFF
. | TRBD2 | TRBJ2-1 | TRBV14 | TGTGCCAGCAGCCAAGATAGGTCTAGCGGCTACAATGAGCAGTTCTTC | CASSQDRSSGYNEQFF
. | TRBD2 | TRBJ2-7 | TRBV11-1 | TGTGCCAGCAGCCTAGCGGGAGGAACCTACGAGCAGTACTTC | CASSLAGGTYEQYF
. | TRBD1 | TRBJ2-1 | TRBV27 | TGTGCCAGCAGTAACCAGGGGGCCTACAATGAGCAGTTCTTC | CASSNQGAYNEQFF
once | TRBD1 | TRBJ2-5 | TRBV30 | TGTGCCTGGAGGGACAGGGGTCCTCAAGAGACCCAGTACTTC | CAWRDRGPQETQYF
. | . | TRBJ2-6 | TRBV2 | TGTGCCAGTACCCCGCAGTCTGGGGCCAACGTCCTGACTTTC | CASTPQSGANVLTF